Following are 8 T cell receptor beta chains from one sample sequenced in a study of T cell responses to AZD1222 COVID-19 vaccine. The assay was immunoSEQ multiplex PCR, and TCRdb's table has in-frame clones only and misses some. The table has about 190,000 clones, around 92% seen once. The sequences come from peripheral blood, collected on day 0 of AZD1222 vaccination. The receptors come from an adult in good health.

The chain combines TRBV2 with TRBJ1-1, with 8 positions matching TRBD1. The J segment lost 3 bases and the V segment lost 9 bases, leaving 21 bases of the junction unmatched. Germline values: CDR1 SNHLY, CDR2 FYNNEI. CDR3 length equals 18 residues. The CDR3 protein is CARRLLLDRERTDTEAFF. CDR3 nucleotide sequence: TGTGCCAGACGCCTCCTCCTGGACAGGGAACGAACGGACACTGAAGCTTTCTTT.

J is TRBJ1-2 and V is TRBV4-3; D possibly corresponds to TRBD1 (5 bases). Germline CDR1 LGHNA, CDR2 YSLEER. The CDR3 runs 16 residues. The V end lost 1 base, the J end lost 2 bases, and 14 bases lay between the germline ends. The CDR3 bases are TGCGCCAGCAGCCAAGTTCTCCAGGGTATCAACTATGGCTACACCTTC. Amino acid sequence: CASSQVLQGINYGYTF.

The gene calls are TRBV7-8 and TRBJ2-5; D remains ambiguous. Germline values: CDR1 SGHVS, CDR2 FQNEAQ. The V and J ends lost 5 bases and 2 bases respectively, with 15 bases between them. The CDR3 runs to 15 residues. CDR3 protein: CASSLAPGSQETQYF. CDR3 coding DNA: TGTGCCAGCAGCCTTGCTCCGGGCTCACAAGAGACCCAGTACTTC.

V gene TRBV3-1 (or the pseudogene TRBV3-2) combines with J gene TRBJ2-7; D gene ambiguous. V lost 1 base and J 1 base, leaving 14 bases between the germline ends. This CDR3 spans 16 amino acids. CDR1 and CDR2 (germline): LGHDT, YNNKEL (reference sequence). The DNA of the CDR3 is TGTGCCAGCAGCCAAGGTGAAGGGCCTGCATCCTACGAGCAGTACTTC. It encodes CASSQGEGPASYEQYF.

The chain employs TRBV7-2 and TRBJ2-7; the match to TRBD2 covers 8 bases. V shed 5 bases, J shed 7 bases, and the junction held 7 bases outside the gene matches. The CDR3 is 13 residues long. The V gene's germline CDR1 is SGHTA and CDR2 FQGNSA. The CDR3 here is CASSPGGGWEQYF. The CDR3 bases are TGTGCCAGCAGCCCCGGCGGGGGGTGGGAGCAGTACTTC.

This sequence joins TRBV12-3 or TRBV12-4 and TRBJ1-1, with unresolved D. Trimming took off 7 bases at V and 3 bases at J, with 12 bases between the two ends. This CDR3 has 13 residues. CDR3 coding DNA: TGTGCCAGCACCCCGGACCGATACACTGAAGCTTTCTTT. Protein product: CASTPDRYTEAFF.

V gene TRBV9 combines with J gene TRBJ2-5; the match to TRBD2 covers 8 bases. With V trimmed by 3 bases and J by 5 bases, 3 bases remained unmatched. This CDR3 has 13 residues. Germline assignment: CDR1 SGDLS and CDR2 YYNGEE. CDR3 sequence reads: CASSAGGGETQYF. DNA of the CDR3: TGTGCCAGCAGCGCCGGCGGGGGGGAGACCCAGTACTTC.

The V call is TRBV13, the J call TRBJ1-6, with no clear D. V lost 4 bases to trimming and J lost 3 bases, with 10 bases between them. The germline V gene encodes CDR1 PRHDT and CDR2 FYEKMQ (reference sequence). The CDR3 has 15 amino acids. The CDR3 DNA reads as TGTGCCAGCAGCTCGGACGGACGCTATAATTCACCCCTCCACTTT. It codes for CASSSDGRYNSPLHF.